This paragraph covers one T cell receptor (beta chain) sequence. Its antigen is currently unknown. The data are from a study of CD4 T cells in relation to SARS-CoV-2 and coronaviruses. About the research overall: PBMCs were cultured with antigen for roughly 10 days before TCR beta sequencing. The study, taken as a whole, reports: The assay detects memory recall responses, not culture-primed primary responses.

Naive and memory CD4+ T cells were cultured with CEF, then survey-sequenced. TCRdb's copy holds only in-frame clones and misses some; the assay was immunoSEQ multiplex PCR. The sample yields 43,000 or so clones, over 75% seen once. The source of this sequence is an adult with COVID-19. Sequences were obtained from naive CD4+ T cells from PBMCs, cultured in vitro. Subset described: naive CD4+ T cells isolated by negative enrichment.

The CDR3 region has the DNA TGTGCCAGCAGCGTAGAACAGAATAATTCACCCCTCCACTTT. Protein sequence: CASSVEQNNSPLHF. The chain carries TRBV9 and TRBJ1-6; D remains ambiguous. The germline CDR1 and CDR2 sequences are SGDLS and YYNGEE. The CDR3 sequence is 14 residues long. V lost 0 bases, J lost 5 bases, and 6 bases lay in between.